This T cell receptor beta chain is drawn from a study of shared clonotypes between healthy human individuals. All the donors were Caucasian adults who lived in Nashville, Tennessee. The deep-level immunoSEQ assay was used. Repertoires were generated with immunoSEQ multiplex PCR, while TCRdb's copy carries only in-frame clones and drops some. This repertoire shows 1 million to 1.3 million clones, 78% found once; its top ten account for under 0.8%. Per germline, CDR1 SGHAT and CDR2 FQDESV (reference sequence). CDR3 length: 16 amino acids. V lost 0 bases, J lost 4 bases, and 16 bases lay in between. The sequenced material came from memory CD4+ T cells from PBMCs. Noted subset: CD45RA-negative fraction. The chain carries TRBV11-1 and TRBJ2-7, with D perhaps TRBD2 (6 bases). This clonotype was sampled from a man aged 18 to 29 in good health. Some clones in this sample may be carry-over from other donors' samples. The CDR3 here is CASSLAIGGINYEQYF. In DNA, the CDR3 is TGTGCCAGCAGCTTAGCGATTGGCGGGATAAATTACGAGCAGTACTTC.